Below, 15 T cell receptor beta chains from the same sample are listed, as sequenced in a study of T cell clones after liver transplantation. Libraries were prepared by immunoSEQ multiplex PCR; TCRdb keeps only in-frame clonotypes and omits some of them. The table lists some 57,000 clones, about 70% of them singletons. The input for sequencing was CD4+ T cells from blood, taken at the 22-month timepoint. The receptors come from a human patient who received a liver transplant. The graft donor may have given rise to some T cells.

The CDR3 loop is CASSIQGNNQPQHF. The CDR3 coding sequence is TGTGCCAGTAGTATACAGGGAAACAATCAGCCCCAGCATTTT. The chain links TRBV19 to TRBJ1-5; D is perhaps TRBD1 (5 bases). The germline V gene encodes CDR1 LNHDA and CDR2 SQIVND (reference sequence). V shed 2 bases and J shed 3 bases, with 8 bases lying between them. This CDR3 has 14 amino acids.

The DNA for the CDR3 is TGTGCCAGCAGATTCTGGGGTCGAAAAGAACCGAATGAAAAACTGTTTTTT. Translating it yields CASRFWGRKEPNEKLFF. The chain links TRBV28 to TRBJ1-4; D unresolved. Trimming took off 6 bases at V and 5 bases at J, with 22 bases between the two ends. Germline V gene lookup returns CDR1 MDHEN and CDR2 SYDVKM. The CDR3 has 17 residues.

The chain recombines TRBV19 with TRBJ2-7; TRBD2 matches 13 bases. Germline V gene lookup returns CDR1 LNHDA and CDR2 SQIVND (reference sequence). The V gene end was trimmed by 5 bases and the J gene end by 3 bases; junction bases not matched to a gene: 13. CDR3 length: 18 residues. CDR3 protein: CASSPGLAGALEIYEQYF. CDR3 sequence (DNA): TGTGCCAGTAGTCCCGGACTAGCGGGGGCCCTCGAAATCTACGAGCAGTACTTC.

The V gene is TRBV29-1, the J gene TRBJ2-3; D may match TRBD1 or TRBD2 (5 bases each). The CDR3 is 15 amino acids. Deletions cut 2 bases from V and 4 bases from J, with 16 bases between. Germline V gene lookup returns CDR1 SQVTM and CDR2 ANQGSEA. CDR3 nucleotides: TGCAGCGTTGAACCGGCAGGGAGAAGGGCAGATACGCAGTATTTT. Translating gives CSVEPAGRRADTQYF.

The chain recombines TRBV29-1 with TRBJ1-1; D gene unclear. Germline values: CDR1 SQVTM, CDR2 ANQGSEA. Trimming took 1 base from V and 3 from J, leaving 24 bases between them. The CDR3 loop spans 18 amino acids. In DNA form, the CDR3 reads TGCAGCGTTGAAGGCCTGAAAGGTCTTGAGGCCGTTTACACTGAAGCTTTCTTT. It specifies CSVEGLKGLEAVYTEAFF.

The chain recombines TRBV18 with TRBJ1-4; maybe TRBD1 (5 bases). The CDR3 extends over 13 amino acids. The V end lost 6 bases, the J end lost 8 bases, and 13 bases lay between the germline ends. The germline V gene encodes CDR1 KGHSH and CDR2 LQKENI. The CDR3 protein is CASSLGREEKLFF. CDR3 coding DNA: TGTGCCAGCTCCCTGGGACGGGAAGAAAAACTGTTTTTT.

The CDR3 here is CASSIGWQGRTIQYF. CDR3 in DNA: TGTGCCAGTAGTATAGGCTGGCAGGGACGGACCATTCAGTACTTC. The rearrangement uses TRBV19 and TRBJ2-4, with D possibly being TRBD1 or TRBD2 (5 bases each). CDR1 is LNHDA, CDR2 SQIVND, per germline (reference sequence). The V gene lost 1 base and the J gene lost 9 bases, with 16 bases spanning the gap. The CDR3 totals 15 residues. Full variable domain (remainder filled in from reference TRBV19 and TRBJ2-4): DGGITQSPKYLFRKEGQNVTLSCEQNLNHDAMYWYRQDPGQGLRLIYYSQIVNDFQKGDIAEGYSVSREKKESFPLTVTSAQKNPTAFYLCASSIGWQGRTIQYFGAGTRLSVL.

The chain uses TRBV7-9 and TRBJ1-1; D call uncertain. This CDR3 has 13 residues. V dropped 4 bases and J dropped 1 base, with 7 bases sitting between them. Germline V gene data show CDR1 as SEHNR and CDR2 as FQNEAQ (reference sequence). CDR3 residues: CASSWAENTEAFF. The CDR3 DNA sequence: TGTGCCAGCAGCTGGGCGGAGAACACTGAAGCTTTCTTT. Full variable domain (outside the CDR3, taken from reference TRBV7-9 and TRBJ1-1): DTGVSQNPRHKITKRGQNVTFRCDPISEHNRLYWYRQTLGQGPEFLTYFQNEAQLEKSRLLSDRFSAERPKGSFSTLEIQRTEQGDSAMYLCASSWAENTEAFFGQGTRLTVV.

The J gene is TRBJ1-1, the V gene TRBV7-2; D is uncertain. CDR3 size: 14 residues. The germline V and J ends were trimmed by 2 bases and 3 bases, with 10 bases remaining between them. Germline V gene data show CDR1 as SGHTA and CDR2 as FQGNSA. CDR3 sequence: CASSLMSGDTEAFF. The DNA for the CDR3 is TGTGCCAGCAGCTTAATGTCTGGGGACACTGAAGCTTTCTTT.

This clone has only one observation. Written as DNA, the CDR3 is TGTGCCAGCAGCTCCTTGGACTTCTACTACGAGCAGTACTTC. Encoded protein: CASSSLDFYYEQYF. The V and J genes are TRBV11-2 and TRBJ2-7; tentative D call: TRBD2 (5 bases). V was trimmed by 4 bases and J by 3 bases, leaving 13 bases between them. From germline, CDR1 is SGHAT and CDR2 FQNNGV. This CDR3 comprises 14 residues.

The chain is built from TRBV7-9 and TRBJ1-1, with D maybe TRBD1 (6 bases). CDR3 size: 15 residues. Germline CDR1 is SEHNR and CDR2 is FQNEAQ (reference sequence). The V gene lost 6 bases and the J gene lost 1 base, with 15 bases spanning the gap. The CDR3 nucleotides are TGTGCCAGCAGTTGGGGGGACACAGAGAACACTGAAGCTTTCTTT. It yields the protein CASSWGDTENTEAFF. The full variable domain, rest sourced from reference TRBV7-9 and TRBJ1-1, is DTGVSQNPRHKITKRGQNVTFRCDPISEHNRLYWYRQTLGQGPEFLTYFQNEAQLEKSRLLSDRFSAERPKGSFSTLEIQRTEQGDSAMYLCASSWGDTENTEAFFGQGTRLTVV.

This rearrangement joins TRBV5-1 to TRBJ2-1; D is unresolved. CDR3 length: 15 residues. The germline V and J ends were trimmed by 0 bases and 3 bases, with 10 bases remaining between them. Germline values: CDR1 SGHRS, CDR2 YFSETQ. CDR3 sequence (DNA): TGCGCCAGCAGCTTGGAACCTTCTTTCTACAATGAGCAGTTCTTC. Amino acid sequence: CASSLEPSFYNEQFF.

Of note for this clone: The junction and the germline gene differ at one end; a read error may be behind it. The chain combines TRBV5-4 with TRBJ2-2; D is perhaps TRBD2 (5 bases). The CDR3 covers 15 residues. Germline CDR1 SGHNT, CDR2 YYREEE (reference sequence). The CDR3 nucleotides read TGTGCCAGCAGCTTGGAACAGATTTACACCGGGAAGCTGTTTTTT. It specifies CASSLEQIYTGKLFF. Filled out from reference TRBV5-4 and TRBJ2-2, the complete variable domain reads ETGVTQSPTHLIKTRGQQVTLRCSSQSGHNTVSWYQQALGQGPQFIFQYYREEENGRGNFPPRFSGLQFPNYSSELNVNALELDDSALYLCASSLEQIYTGKLFFGEGSRLTVL.

The chain couples TRBV19 to TRBJ2-7; D may be TRBD2 (5 bases). Germline CDR1 reads LNHDA; CDR2 reads SQIVND (reference sequence). The CDR3 consists of 15 residues. V dropped 1 base and J dropped 3 bases, with 13 bases sitting between them. The CDR3 here is CASSIVKAGLYEQYF. As DNA, the CDR3 is TGTGCCAGTAGTATAGTGAAGGCCGGACTCTACGAGCAGTACTTC.

The chain combines TRBV11-2 with TRBJ2-1, with 7 bases matching TRBD1. The CDR3 loop spans 16 amino acids. From germline, CDR1 is SGHAT and CDR2 FQNNGV. The J segment lost 0 bases and the V segment lost 5 bases, leaving 7 bases of the junction unmatched. This CDR3 is CASSPRTGGSYNEQFF. In DNA, the CDR3 is TGTGCCAGCAGCCCCCGGACAGGAGGCTCCTACAATGAGCAGTTCTTC. Based on the CDR3 plus reference TRBV11-2 and TRBJ2-1, the full variable domain is EAGVAQSPRYKIIEKRQSVAFWCNPISGHATLYWYQQILGQGPKLLIQFQNNGVVDDSQLPKDRFSAERLKGVDSTLKIQPAKLEDSAVYLCASSPRTGGSYNEQFFGPGTRLTVL.